Listed below are T cell receptor beta chains from one sample, sequenced in a study of T cell changes during pregnancy in multiple sclerosis. TCRdb's table, derived via immunoSEQ multiplex PCR, lists solely in-frame clones and lacks some. The data show fewer than 85,000 clones, with 85% to 95% seen just once and roughly 3% held by the top ten. This material consisted of peripheral blood, taken in the third trimester of pregnancy. All receptors derive from a female donor in good health, enrolled as a control in a pregnancy study. The CDR3 runs from the conserved cysteine through the conserved F or W. The D gene is left open where the match is weak. Clone size is stated in some rows and not others, as once, few, many or a class when expanded.

v_call: TRBV11-3
cdr3_length: 14
j_call: TRBJ2-1
d_call: NA
clone_size: NA
cdr3_aa: CASSLGLGVDEQFF
cdr3_nt: TGTGCCAGCAGCTTAGGGCTAGGCGTCGATGAGCAGTTCTTC

v_call: TRBV10-3
cdr3_length: 14
j_call: TRBJ1-6
d_call: NA
clone_size: NA
cdr3_aa: CAISEGGSSSPLHF
cdr3_nt: TGTGCCATCAGTGAAGGGGGAAGCAGTTCACCCCTCCACTTT

v_call: TRBV5-4
cdr3_length: 16
j_call: TRBJ2-5
d_call: TRBD1
clone_size: NA
cdr3_aa: CASSLGTGQVGETQYF
cdr3_nt: TGTGCCAGCAGCTTGGGGACGGGACAGGTGGGAGAGACCCAGTACTTC

v_call: TRBV21-1
cdr3_length: 18
j_call: TRBJ2-7
d_call: NA
clone_size: once
cdr3_aa: CASSKALTGDKSPTEQYF
cdr3_nt: TGTGCCAGCAGCAAAGCGCTAACCGGGGACAAAAGTCCCACCGAGCAGTACTTC

v_call: TRBV21-1
cdr3_length: 16
j_call: TRBJ2-7
d_call: NA
clone_size: NA
cdr3_aa: CASSKVGVGEPYEQYF
cdr3_nt: TGTGCCAGCAGCAAAGTGGGCGTAGGGGAACCCTACGAGCAGTACTTC

v_call: TRBV27
cdr3_length: 12
j_call: TRBJ1-1
d_call: NA
clone_size: once
cdr3_aa: CASRTPNTEAFF
cdr3_nt: TGTGCCAGCCGGACACCGAACACTGAAGCTTTCTTT

v_call: TRBV30
cdr3_length: 14
j_call: TRBJ2-7
d_call: TRBD2
clone_size: NA
cdr3_aa: CAWSVSSGRYEQYF
cdr3_nt: TGTGCCTGGAGTGTATCTAGCGGACGGTACGAGCAGTACTTC

v_call: TRBV19
cdr3_length: 14
j_call: TRBJ2-7
d_call: NA
clone_size: once
cdr3_aa: CASSSQARSYEQYF
cdr3_nt: TGTGCCAGTAGCTCGCAGGCCCGCTCCTACGAGCAGTACTTC

v_call: TRBV7-2
cdr3_length: 13
j_call: TRBJ1-1
d_call: NA
clone_size: NA
cdr3_aa: CASSLGGMAEAFF
cdr3_nt: TGTGCCAGCAGCTTGGGGGGGATGGCTGAAGCTTTCTTT

v_call: TRBV7-6
cdr3_length: 15
j_call: TRBJ2-1
d_call: NA
clone_size: NA
cdr3_aa: CASSLGVESYNEQFF
cdr3_nt: TGTGCCAGCAGCTTAGGAGTAGAATCCTACAATGAGCAGTTCTTC

v_call: TRBV25-1
cdr3_length: 15
j_call: TRBJ2-2
d_call: TRBD2
clone_size: NA
cdr3_aa: CASRPGLAETGELFF
cdr3_nt: TGTGCCAGCAGACCCGGACTAGCGGAAACCGGGGAGCTGTTTTTT

v_call: TRBV6-5
cdr3_length: 13
j_call: TRBJ1-2
d_call: TRBD1
clone_size: NA
cdr3_aa: CASSYSNQGAVTF
cdr3_nt: TGTGCCAGCAGTTACTCGAACCAGGGGGCGGTCACCTTC

v_call: TRBV6-4
cdr3_length: 15
j_call: TRBJ2-3
d_call: NA
clone_size: NA
cdr3_aa: CASRPDKTVTDTQYF
cdr3_nt: TGTGCCAGCAGACCGGACAAAACCGTCACAGATACGCAGTATTTT

v_call: TRBV7-9
cdr3_length: 16
j_call: TRBJ1-3
d_call: NA
clone_size: NA
cdr3_aa: CASSLVQPVSGNTIYF
cdr3_nt: TGTGCCAGCAGCTTAGTACAGCCAGTCTCTGGAAACACCATATATTTT

v_call: TRBV5-4
cdr3_length: 13
j_call: TRBJ1-2
d_call: TRBD1
clone_size: NA
cdr3_aa: CASSPTGGSGYTF
cdr3_nt: TGTGCCAGCAGCCCTACAGGGGGCTCTGGCTACACCTTC

v_call: TRBV4-3
cdr3_length: 14
j_call: TRBJ1-1
d_call: TRBD1
clone_size: NA
cdr3_aa: CASSQGTGGNEAFF
cdr3_nt: TGCGCCAGCAGCCAAGGGACAGGGGGCAATGAAGCTTTCTTT

v_call: TRBV18
cdr3_length: 13
j_call: TRBJ1-1
d_call: NA
clone_size: NA
cdr3_aa: CASSQGQNTEAFF
cdr3_nt: TGTGCCAGCTCACAAGGACAGAACACTGAAGCTTTCTTT

v_call: TRBV28
cdr3_length: 16
j_call: TRBJ2-1
d_call: TRBD2
clone_size: NA
cdr3_aa: CASTRGASGALHEQFF
cdr3_nt: TGTGCCAGCACAAGGGGGGCTAGCGGGGCTCTCCATGAGCAGTTCTTC

v_call: TRBV5-1
cdr3_length: 15
j_call: TRBJ2-7
d_call: TRBD1
clone_size: NA
cdr3_aa: CASSSSGTGVGEQYF
cdr3_nt: TGCGCCAGCAGCTCCTCCGGGACAGGGGTTGGGGAGCAGTACTTC

v_call: TRBV9
cdr3_length: 16
j_call: TRBJ2-1
d_call: TRBD2
clone_size: NA
cdr3_aa: CASSVQGGLAGTEQFF
cdr3_nt: TGTGCCAGCAGCGTGCAAGGAGGACTAGCGGGAACTGAGCAGTTCTTC

v_call: TRBV28
cdr3_length: 15
j_call: TRBJ1-2
d_call: TRBD1
clone_size: NA
cdr3_aa: CASSLGGGTGVGYTF
cdr3_nt: TGTGCCAGCAGTTTAGGGGGAGGGACAGGGGTTGGCTACACCTTC

v_call: TRBV6-1
cdr3_length: 16
j_call: TRBJ1-5
d_call: NA
clone_size: NA
cdr3_aa: CASSEQRTYSNQPQHF
cdr3_nt: TGTGCCAGCAGTGAGCAGCGCACTTATAGCAATCAGCCCCAGCATTTT

v_call: TRBV2
cdr3_length: 15
j_call: TRBJ2-7
d_call: NA
clone_size: NA
cdr3_aa: CASSEAHQAIYEQYF
cdr3_nt: TGTGCCAGCAGTGAAGCCCACCAAGCTATCTACGAGCAGTACTTC

v_call: TRBV28
cdr3_length: 12
j_call: TRBJ1-2
d_call: TRBD1
clone_size: few
cdr3_aa: CASSPRGYGYTF
cdr3_nt: TGTGCCAGCAGCCCCAGGGGGTATGGCTACACCTTC

v_call: TRBV7-2
cdr3_length: 15
j_call: TRBJ1-5
d_call: TRBD1
clone_size: NA
cdr3_aa: CASSRTGGTYQPQHF
cdr3_nt: TGTGCCAGCAGTCGGACAGGGGGGACTTATCAGCCCCAGCATTTT

v_call: TRBV7-2
cdr3_length: 12
j_call: TRBJ2-3
d_call: NA
clone_size: NA
cdr3_aa: CASSRGGDTQYF
cdr3_nt: TGTGCCAGCAGCCGAGGAGGCGATACGCAGTATTTT

v_call: TRBV6-5
cdr3_length: 14
j_call: TRBJ1-1
d_call: NA
clone_size: NA
cdr3_aa: CASSYLGGQDEAFF
cdr3_nt: TGTGCCAGCAGTTACCTCGGTGGGCAGGATGAAGCTTTCTTT

v_call: TRBV2
cdr3_length: 13
j_call: TRBJ2-7
d_call: TRBD1
clone_size: NA
cdr3_aa: CASWGQGTYEQYF
cdr3_nt: TGTGCCAGCTGGGGACAGGGAACCTACGAGCAGTACTTC

v_call: TRBV6-1
cdr3_length: 17
j_call: TRBJ1-6
d_call: NA
clone_size: once
cdr3_aa: CASSGLTGTRYNSPLHF
cdr3_nt: TGTGCCAGCAGTGGGCTGACCGGGACACGCTATAATTCACCCCTCCACTTT

v_call: TRBV28
cdr3_length: 16
j_call: TRBJ2-2
d_call: TRBD2
clone_size: NA
cdr3_aa: CASRKVAGVLIGELFF
cdr3_nt: TGTGCCAGCAGAAAGGTAGCGGGAGTCCTTATCGGGGAGCTGTTTTTT

v_call: TRBV27
cdr3_length: 15
j_call: TRBJ1-1
d_call: NA
clone_size: NA
cdr3_aa: CASSLSPQLNTEAFF
cdr3_nt: TGTGCCAGCAGTTTATCACCACAACTGAACACTGAAGCTTTCTTT

v_call: TRBV5-1
cdr3_length: 15
j_call: TRBJ2-5
d_call: TRBD2
clone_size: NA
cdr3_aa: CASSTGTSDQETQYF
cdr3_nt: TGCGCCAGCAGCACGGGGACTAGCGACCAAGAGACCCAGTACTTC

v_call: TRBV29-1
cdr3_length: 14
j_call: TRBJ2-7
d_call: NA
clone_size: once
cdr3_aa: CSVADDTSSYEQYF
cdr3_nt: TGCAGCGTAGCGGACGACACAAGCTCCTACGAGCAGTACTTC

v_call: TRBV15
cdr3_length: 14
j_call: TRBJ1-4
d_call: NA
clone_size: NA
cdr3_aa: CATSREGDNEKLFF
cdr3_nt: TGTGCCACCAGCAGAGAAGGAGATAATGAAAAACTGTTTTTT

v_call: TRBV4-3
cdr3_length: 15
j_call: TRBJ1-3
d_call: TRBD1
clone_size: NA
cdr3_aa: CASSQDTGAGNTIYF
cdr3_nt: TGCGCCAGCAGCCAAGATACAGGGGCTGGAAACACCATATATTTT

v_call: TRBV29-1
cdr3_length: 15
j_call: TRBJ2-7
d_call: TRBD2
clone_size: NA
cdr3_aa: CSVVGTSGNSYEQYF
cdr3_nt: TGCAGCGTTGTAGGGACTAGCGGAAACTCCTACGAGCAGTACTTC